Following are 3 T cell receptor beta chains from one sample sequenced in a study of blood T cell repertoires in COVID-19 (TCRdb year 2020). Library preparation was by the immunoSEQ multiplex PCR assay. Imported from immuneACCESS, the table was reduced by TCRdb to in-frame sequences with V and J called. These copies leave out some clones; in studies compared against another copy, an unresolved V gene accounts for under half, and the cause of the remainder is not known. For this sample the table gives fewer than 650,000 clones, of which around 90% were detected only once. The top ten constitute roughly 8% of the sample. The sequencing sample was made of peripheral blood. These receptors originate from a woman aged 45-59 years with COVID-19, enrolled during active disease.

As DNA, the CDR3 is TGTGCCAGTCAAACAGGGGCGGGTGGGGATACGCAGTATTTT. Protein product: CASQTGAGGDTQYF. This chain connects TRBV28 to TRBJ2-3, with 7 bases aligning to TRBD1. Trimming cost V 9 bases and J 6 bases; bases outside gene matches: 12. The germline V gene encodes CDR1 MDHEN and CDR2 SYDVKM. This CDR3 comprises 14 residues.

The chain employs TRBV5-4 and TRBJ1-4; D may be TRBD1 (6 bases). The germline V gene encodes CDR1 SGHNT and CDR2 YYREEE (reference sequence). There are 16 residues in the CDR3. V was shortened by 4 bases and J by 6 bases, with 19 bases between the two germline ends. CDR3 in amino acids: CASSVITGSHDEKLFF. In DNA, the CDR3 is TGTGCCAGCAGCGTTATCACAGGGTCACACGATGAAAAACTGTTTTTT. The full variable domain, completed using reference TRBV5-4 and TRBJ1-4, is ETGVTQSPTHLIKTRGQQVTLRCSSQSGHNTVSWYQQALGQGPQFIFQYYREEENGRGNFPPRFSGLQFPNYSSELNVNALELDDSALYLCASSVITGSHDEKLFFGSGTQLSVL.

V is TRBV7-7 and J is TRBJ2-2; D unresolved. The V gene lost 1 base and the J gene lost 8 bases, with 8 bases spanning the gap. This CDR3 contains 13 residues. CDR1 and CDR2 (germline): SSHAT, FNYEAQ (reference sequence). The CDR3: CASSLGPLGELFF. The DNA of the CDR3 is TGTGCCAGCAGCTTAGGTCCCTTAGGGGAGCTGTTTTTT.